These 6 T cell receptor beta chains originate from one sample sequenced in a study of blood T cell repertoires in COVID-19. The protocol was immunoSEQ multiplex PCR, while the TCRdb copy is restricted to in-frame clones and leaves out a portion. The data hold about 330,000 clones, with 70% to 90% observed a single time. Sequencing used peripheral blood. These receptors were taken from a man between 18 and 35 years old who had recovered from COVID-19.

In its sample, this clone was seen a few times. The genes are TRBV3-1 (or the pseudogene TRBV3-2) and TRBJ2-7; 7 nucleotides line up with TRBD1. Germline values: CDR1 LGHDT, CDR2 YNNKEL (reference sequence). This CDR3 has 14 residues. V was clipped by 5 bases and J by 5 bases; unmatched bases: 9. The CDR3 region is CASSTTGSRNEQYF. CDR3 coding DNA: TGTGCCAGCAGCACGACAGGGTCTAGGAACGAGCAGTACTTC.

The J gene is TRBJ2-3, the V gene TRBV24-1; TRBD2 matches 7 bases. Germline CDR1 and CDR2: KGHDR and SFDVKD. The CDR3 is made up of 15 amino acids. V gave up 4 bases and J gave up 4 bases; unmatched junction bases: 7. CDR3 sequence: CATSDSGEGPDTQYF. The CDR3 nucleotides are TGTGCCACCAGTGACTCCGGGGAGGGCCCAGATACGCAGTATTTT.

The CDR3, as DNA: TGTGCCTGGATTAGTCGAGGGAGGGCCGGGGAGCTGTTTTTT. Its translation is CAWISRGRAGELFF. The chain recombines TRBV30 with TRBJ2-2; 7 nucleotides agree with TRBD2. V was clipped by 4 bases and J by 6 bases; unmatched bases: 8. The CDR3 has 14 amino acids. Germline V gene data show CDR1 as GTSNPN and CDR2 as SVGIG (reference sequence).

V usage is TRBV12-3 or TRBV12-4 and J usage is TRBJ1-2; no clear D gene. The V gene lost 3 bases and the J gene lost 4 bases, with 6 bases spanning the gap. This CDR3 region has 12 residues. CDR3 DNA: TGTGCCAGCAGTTTCACTTTCTATGGCTACACCTTC. Protein product: CASSFTFYGYTF.

This clone was seen only a few times. The V gene is TRBV4-1, the J gene TRBJ1-2; D ambiguous. V was pared by 1 base and J by 0 bases, with 9 bases between. The length of the CDR3 is 15 residues. Germline loops: CDR1 MGHRA, CDR2 YSYEKL. The CDR3 DNA sequence: TGCGCCAGCAGCCAAGGGCCCATCACTAACTATGGCTACACCTTC. Translated, it gives CASSQGPITNYGYTF.

V and J are TRBV12-3 or TRBV12-4 and TRBJ1-2, with D possibly being TRBD1 (5 bases). The germline V and J ends were trimmed by 5 bases and 9 bases, with 13 bases remaining between them. This CDR3 region has 12 residues. CDR3 bases: TGTGCCAGCAGTATACAACAGGAACGCTACACCTTC. This gives the protein CASSIQQERYTF.